This TCR beta chain comes out of a study of cytomegalovirus exposure and HLA in healthy donors. Notes on this clone: Its specificity is not known.

Germline loops: CDR1 SEHNR, CDR2 FQNEAQ (reference sequence). The CDR3 is made up of 15 amino acids. V was clipped by 1 base and J by 2 bases, with 12 bases between them. Use of 60 Vbeta and 13 Jbeta primers characterized the PCR. Clones were sequenced by immunoSEQ multiplex PCR, and TCRdb holds only the in-frame ones, with some missing. This sample's clone table lists roughly 72,000 clones. Study findings and constraints: High sensitivity and specificity were reportedly achieved when the classifier diagnosed cytomegalovirus status.

This receptor was obtained from a man aged 18 to 35 in good health and CMV-seropositive. This chain joins TRBV7-9 and TRBJ2-7; TRBD2 might be the D (7 bases). Sequencing input: PBMCs. CDR3: CASSLERDTTYEQYF. The CDR3 DNA reads as TGTGCCAGCAGCTTAGAGCGGGACACCACCTACGAGCAGTACTTC. Drawing the rest from reference TRBV7-9 and TRBJ2-7, the complete variable domain is DTGVSQNPRHKITKRGQNVTFRCDPISEHNRLYWYRQTLGQGPEFLTYFQNEAQLEKSRLLSDRFSAERPKGSFSTLEIQRTEQGDSAMYLCASSLERDTTYEQYFGPGTRLTVT.